Presented here are 19 T cell receptor beta chains from one specimen sequenced in a study of cytomegalovirus exposure and HLA in healthy donors (dated by TCRdb to the late 2010s). The receptor library was made with the immunoSEQ multiplex PCR assay. A mixture of 60 forward primers for TCR Vbeta segments and 13 reverse primers for TCR Jbeta segments was used in the multiplex PCR. In its TCRdb copy, this immuneACCESS table keeps in-frame sequences only and misses some clones. Where compared with another copy, unresolved V genes explain less than half of these, and the others have no known cause. The sample data list around 140,000 clones, and about 66% of these were observed just once. The ten largest clones represent approximately 1.8% of the sample. Sequencing used PBMCs. Receptors originate from a male donor in good health and CMV-seronegative.

This chain connects TRBV7-2 to TRBJ2-2; 8 bases fit TRBD1. After removal of 7 bases from V and 3 bases from J, the junction contained 4 bases not matched to a gene. The CDR3 sequence is 14 residues long. Germline V gene data show CDR1 as SGHTA and CDR2 as FQGNSA. The CDR3 spells CASTRGRDTGELFF. CDR3 coding DNA: TGTGCCAGCACCAGGGGGCGCGACACCGGGGAGCTGTTTTTT.

The chain employs TRBV13 and TRBJ1-6, with a tentative D call TRBD1 (5 bases). Trimming removed 6 bases at V and 5 bases at J, with 14 bases between. Germline values: CDR1 PRHDT, CDR2 FYEKMQ (reference sequence). This CDR3 region has 15 residues. The CDR3 sequence is CASSSLSGNNSPLHF. The CDR3 nucleotides are TGTGCCAGCAGTTCCCTTTCAGGGAATAATTCACCCCTCCACTTT. The full variable domain, its missing parts supplied by reference TRBV13 and TRBJ1-6, is AAGVIQSPRHLIKEKRETATLKCYPIPRHDTVYWYQQGPGQDPQFLISFYEKMQSDKGSIPDRFSAQQFSDYHSELNMSSLELGDSALYFCASSSLSGNNSPLHFGNGTRLTVT.

This clone was detected only a few times. The chain combines TRBV18 with TRBJ2-2, with 9 nucleotides matching TRBD1. V lost 0 bases, J lost 1 base, and 9 bases stayed unmatched. CDR1 KGHSH and CDR2 LQKENI come from the germline V gene. There are 19 residues in the CDR3. The DNA of the CDR3 is TGTGCCAGCTCACCACCTTTACAGGGGGCGTCGATGAACACCGGGGAGCTGTTTTTT. Amino acids: CASSPPLQGASMNTGELFF.

This CDR3 is CSVSRERNTEAFF. The CDR3 DNA reads as TGCAGCGTTTCTAGGGAGAGGAACACTGAAGCTTTCTTT. V gene TRBV29-1 combines with J gene TRBJ1-1, with D unresolved. The V end lost 5 bases, the J end lost 1 base, and 11 bases lay between the germline ends. Germline-derived CDR1 and CDR2 are SQVTM and ANQGSEA. The CDR3 length is 13 residues.

A note on this clone: A read error may produce the germline difference seen at one junction end. This chain connects TRBV5-4 to TRBJ2-5, with 8 nucleotides matching TRBD2. The DNA end is more similar to TRBJ2-7, so the J call may be wrong. The germline V gene has CDR1 SGHNT and CDR2 YYREEE (reference sequence). The CDR3 contains 15 residues. CDR3 region: CASSQVTGGDYEQYF. In DNA form, the CDR3 reads TGCGCCAGCAGCCAAGTAACCGGGGGGGATTACGAGCAGTACTTC.

The genes are TRBV19 and TRBJ2-1; D might be TRBD1 (6 bases). V was shortened by 2 bases and J by 0 bases, with 11 bases between the two germline ends. CDR3 size: 16 residues. The germline V gene encodes CDR1 LNHDA and CDR2 SQIVND (reference sequence). The CDR3 loop reads CASSIQGISSYNEQFF. The CDR3, as DNA: TGTGCCAGTAGTATACAGGGGATAAGCTCCTACAATGAGCAGTTCTTC.

The chain uses TRBV30 and TRBJ1-4; TRBD1 is a possible D gene (5 bases). V was shortened by 0 bases and J by 8 bases, with 13 bases between the two germline ends. Germline-derived CDR1 and CDR2 are GTSNPN and SVGIG (reference sequence). This CDR3 is 14 amino acids long. The CDR3 here is CAWSVRGIREKLFF. The CDR3 DNA is TGTGCCTGGAGTGTAAGGGGAATAAGGGAAAAACTGTTTTTT.

In this sample, this clone turned up once. The chain links TRBV11-1 to TRBJ1-1; D gene ambiguous. CDR3 size: 13 residues. In germline, CDR1 is SGHAT, CDR2 FQDESV (reference sequence). V was cut by 1 base and J by 1 base, with 4 bases left in between. DNA for the CDR3: TGTGCCAGCAGCTTAGATAGGAACACTGAAGCTTTCTTT. This sequence encodes CASSLDRNTEAFF.

The chain joins TRBV29-1 to TRBJ2-2, with 10 bases that match TRBD1. J lost 6 bases, V lost 4 bases, and 5 bases had no gene match. Looked up from germline, CDR1 is SQVTM and CDR2 is ANQGSEA. This CDR3 has 14 residues. CDR3 region: CSVVWTGGSGELFF. DNA of the CDR3: TGCAGCGTTGTCTGGACAGGGGGGTCCGGGGAGCTGTTTTTT.

The chain couples TRBV4-1 to TRBJ1-2; D is undetermined. The CDR3 contains 14 residues. The V and J ends lost 0 bases and 6 bases respectively, with 11 bases between them. CDR1 and CDR2 from the germline V gene are MGHRA and YSYEKL. CDR3 DNA: TGCGCCAGCAGCCAAGATTATTCCGGGGATGGCTACACCTTC. This gives the protein CASSQDYSGDGYTF.

V gene TRBV13 combines with J gene TRBJ2-3, with TRBD2 as a possible D gene (5 bases). V was shortened by 0 bases and J by 3 bases, with 19 bases between the two germline ends. There are 18 residues in the CDR3. From germline, CDR1 is PRHDT and CDR2 FYEKMQ (reference sequence). The CDR3 reads CASSLGRRRERKTDTQYF. In DNA form, the CDR3 reads TGTGCCAGCAGCTTAGGCCGGCGTAGGGAGAGGAAGACAGATACGCAGTATTTT.

The V gene is TRBV5-4, the J gene TRBJ1-1; D perhaps matches TRBD1 (6 bases). Between the trimmed V and J ends, which lost 4 bases and 0 bases, there was a span of 13 bases. Germline V CDR1 and CDR2: SGHNT, YYREEE (reference sequence). This CDR3 is 15 amino acids long. CDR3 sequence reads: CASSQGRRMNTEAFF. The CDR3 region has the DNA TGTGCCAGCAGCCAGGGGCGGCGGATGAACACTGAAGCTTTCTTT.

The rearrangement links TRBV5-6 to TRBJ1-5, with 7 bases matching TRBD1. J gave up 6 bases and V 0 bases, and 12 bases lay outside the gene matches. The germline gives CDR1 SGHDT, CDR2 YYEEEE. The CDR3 extends over 17 amino acids. CDR3 DNA sequence: TGTGCCAGCAGCTTGGGCCACAGGGGCCGCCAAACTCAGCCCCAGCATTTT. Translated, it gives CASSLGHRGRQTQPQHF.

The chain has TRBV18 and TRBJ1-1; D is unresolved. The V and J ends lost 2 bases and 7 bases respectively, with 11 bases between them. Germline loops: CDR1 KGHSH, CDR2 LQKENI. The CDR3 is 13 residues long. CDR3 sequence (DNA): TGTGCCAGCTCACCATCACGGGAGGTTGAAGCTTTCTTT. Protein product: CASSPSREVEAFF.

This chain joins TRBV6-5 and TRBJ1-1, with D unclear. With 2 bases removed from V and 11 bases from J, the gap between germline ends came to 15 bases. CDR3 length: 13 amino acids. Germline V gives CDR1 MNHEY, CDR2 SVGAGI. Written as DNA, the CDR3 is TGTGCCAGCAGTTACAGATTCGGTGAATCCGCTTTCTTT. This translates into CASSYRFGESAFF.

This clone turned up a few times. The chain links TRBV6-6 to TRBJ1-5; 8 bases are a match to TRBD1. The CDR3 runs 15 residues. V shed 2 bases, J shed 5 bases, and the junction held 5 bases outside the gene matches. Germline V gives CDR1 MNHNY, CDR2 SVGAGI (reference sequence). The CDR3 DNA is TGTGCCAGCAGTTACGGACAGGGAATGGATCAGCCCCAGCATTTT. Its translation is CASSYGQGMDQPQHF.

The genes are TRBV6-5 and TRBJ1-6; maybe TRBD1 (5 bases). Trimming removed 1 base at V and 7 bases at J, with 8 bases between. Germline assignment: CDR1 MNHEY and CDR2 SVGAGI. This CDR3 is 14 amino acids long. CDR3 bases: TGTGCCAGCAGTTACTGGGGGGACAATTCACCCCTCCACTTT. Amino acid sequence: CASSYWGDNSPLHF.

The chain combines TRBV7-9 with TRBJ1-2, with D uncertain. The V end was cut by 3 bases, the J end by 4 bases, with 15 bases between. The CDR3 runs to 15 residues. The germline CDR1 and CDR2 sequences are SEHNR and FQNEAQ (reference sequence). Written as DNA, the CDR3 is TGTGCCAGCAGCTTTAGCGCGAAGGGCTCCTATGGCTACACCTTC. It codes for CASSFSAKGSYGYTF.

This clone has only one observation. The rearrangement uses TRBV19 and TRBJ1-4; tentatively, D is TRBD1 (5 bases). This CDR3 contains 16 residues. Germline V gene data show CDR1 as LNHDA and CDR2 as SQIVND (reference sequence). The V end lost 3 bases, the J end lost 0 bases, and 11 bases lay between the germline ends. The CDR3 DNA sequence: TGTGCCAGTAGTATGCAGGGCTCGGCAACTAATGAAAAACTGTTTTTT. Translated, it gives CASSMQGSATNEKLFF.